This T cell receptor beta chain was sequenced for a study of vaccination effects on CD4 cells after COVID-19. The wider study: The participants, recipients of two vaccine doses, got either BNT162b2 or mRNA-1273.

Notes on this clone: Its antigen is not identified.

Antigen-specific CD4+ T cells were expanded with viral peptide pools in the ViraFEST assay before sequencing. Subsequent to roughly 9 days of culture, CD4+ T cells were isolated. SARS-CoV-2 infection was confirmed by PCR in the person between March and December 2020. There are 13 residues in the CDR3. In germline, CDR1 is SNHLY, CDR2 FYNNEI. V was cut by 2 bases and J by 4 bases, with 8 bases left in between. The table came from immunoSEQ multiplex PCR; TCRdb's copy has only in-frame clones and leaves some out. Here the sample spans approximately 38,000 clones, just under 75% being singletons. V gene TRBV2 combines with J gene TRBJ1-2; no definite D call. The material sequenced was CD4+ T cells from PBMCs cultured with a peptide pool, taken before COVID-19 vaccination. This clonotype originated in a human donor who had a prior SARS-CoV-2 infection. The CDR3 DNA is TGTGCCAGCAGTGAAAGGAAGACCTATGGCTACACCTTC. Translation gives CASSERKTYGYTF. The complete variable domain, with remaining parts taken from reference TRBV2 and TRBJ1-2, reads EPEVTQTPSHQVTQMGQEVILRCVPISNHLYFYWYRQILGQKVEFLVSFYNNEISEKSEIFDDQFSVERPDGSNFTLKIRSTKLEDSAMYFCASSERKTYGYTFGSGTRLTVV.